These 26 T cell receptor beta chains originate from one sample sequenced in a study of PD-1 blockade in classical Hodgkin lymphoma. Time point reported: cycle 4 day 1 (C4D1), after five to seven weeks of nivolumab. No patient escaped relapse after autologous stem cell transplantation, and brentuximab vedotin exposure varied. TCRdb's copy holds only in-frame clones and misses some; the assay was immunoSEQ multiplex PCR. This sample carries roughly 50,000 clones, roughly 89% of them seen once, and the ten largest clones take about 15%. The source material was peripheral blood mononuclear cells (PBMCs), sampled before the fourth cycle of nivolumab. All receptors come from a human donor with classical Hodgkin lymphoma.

The CDR3 is CASSYNQGAPRNEQFF. DNA of the CDR3: TGTGCCAGCAGCTACAACCAGGGGGCGCCGAGGAATGAGCAGTTCTTC. The rearrangement uses TRBV7-6 and TRBJ2-1; 8 bases align to TRBD1. The CDR3 extends over 16 amino acids. Trimming took 4 bases from V and 7 from J; bases not matched to a gene: 12. Germline-derived CDR1 and CDR2 are SGHVS and FNYEAQ.

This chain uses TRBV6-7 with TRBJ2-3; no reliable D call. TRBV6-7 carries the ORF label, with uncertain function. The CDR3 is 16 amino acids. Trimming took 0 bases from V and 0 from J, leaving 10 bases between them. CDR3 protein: CASSYSKGSSTDTQYF. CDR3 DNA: TGTGCCAGCAGTTACTCGAAGGGTTCTAGCACAGATACGCAGTATTTT.

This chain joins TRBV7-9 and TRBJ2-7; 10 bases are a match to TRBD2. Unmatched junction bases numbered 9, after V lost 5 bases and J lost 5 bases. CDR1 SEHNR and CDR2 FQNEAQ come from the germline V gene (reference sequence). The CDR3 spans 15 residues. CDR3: CASSVVQLAGNEQYF. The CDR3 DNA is TGTGCCAGCAGCGTAGTTCAACTAGCGGGAAACGAGCAGTACTTC.

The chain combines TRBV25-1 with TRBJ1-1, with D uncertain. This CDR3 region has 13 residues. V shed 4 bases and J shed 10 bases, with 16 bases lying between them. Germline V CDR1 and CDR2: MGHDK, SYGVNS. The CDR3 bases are TGTGCCAGCAGTGTTGGTAGGTACGATGGAGCTTTCTTT. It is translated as CASSVGRYDGAFF. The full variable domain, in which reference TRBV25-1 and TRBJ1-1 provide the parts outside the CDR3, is EADIYQTPRYLVIGTGKKITLECSQTMGHDKMYWYQQDPGMELHLIHYSYGVNSTEKGDLSSESTVSRIRTEHFPLTLESARPSHTSQYLCASSVGRYDGAFFGQGTRLTVV.

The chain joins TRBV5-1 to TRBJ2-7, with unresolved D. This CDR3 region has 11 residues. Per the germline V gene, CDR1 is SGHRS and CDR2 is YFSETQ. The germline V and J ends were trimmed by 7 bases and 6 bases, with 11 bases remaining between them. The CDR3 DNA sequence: TGCGCCAGCCGGCACACTATCGAGCAGTACTTC. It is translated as CASRHTIEQYF.

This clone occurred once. CDR3 nucleotides: TGTGCCAGCAATGTCGACCCGTCAGAGACCCAGTACTTC. Translation: CASNVDPSETQYF. The chain has TRBV6-6 and TRBJ2-5; D gene unclear. The CDR3 totals 13 residues. CDR1 and CDR2 (germline): MNHNY, SVGAGI (reference sequence). V was pared by 7 bases and J by 4 bases, with 13 bases between.

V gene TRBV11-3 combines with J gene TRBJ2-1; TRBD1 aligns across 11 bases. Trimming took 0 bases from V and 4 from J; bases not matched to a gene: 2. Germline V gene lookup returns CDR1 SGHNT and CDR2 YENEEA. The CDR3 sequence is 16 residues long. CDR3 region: CASSLEGQGVYNEQFF. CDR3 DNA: TGTGCCAGCAGCTTAGAGGGACAGGGGGTGTACAATGAGCAGTTCTTC.

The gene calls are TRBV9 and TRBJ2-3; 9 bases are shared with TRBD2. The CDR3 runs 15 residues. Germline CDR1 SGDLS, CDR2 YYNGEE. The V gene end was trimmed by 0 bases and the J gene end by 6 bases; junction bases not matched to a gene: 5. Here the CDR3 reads CASSVDSGSLDTQYF. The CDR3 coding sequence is TGTGCCAGCAGCGTAGATAGCGGGAGCTTGGATACGCAGTATTTT.

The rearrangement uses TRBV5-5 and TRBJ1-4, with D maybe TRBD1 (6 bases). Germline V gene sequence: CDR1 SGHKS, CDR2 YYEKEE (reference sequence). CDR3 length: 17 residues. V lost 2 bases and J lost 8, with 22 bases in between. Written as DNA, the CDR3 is TGTGCCAGCAGCTTCCGAAGTTACAGGGTCGTGGGGGAAAAACTGTTTTTT. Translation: CASSFRSYRVVGEKLFF. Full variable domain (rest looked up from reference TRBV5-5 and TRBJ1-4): DAGVTQSPTHLIKTRGQQVTLRCSPISGHKSVSWYQQVLGQGPQFIFQYYEKEERGRGNFPDRFSARQFPNYSSELNVNALLLGDSALYLCASSFRSYRVVGEKLFFGSGTQLSVL.

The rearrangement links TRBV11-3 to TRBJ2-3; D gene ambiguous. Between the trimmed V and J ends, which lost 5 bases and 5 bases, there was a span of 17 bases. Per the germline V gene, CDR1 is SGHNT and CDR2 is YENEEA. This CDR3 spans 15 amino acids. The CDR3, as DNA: TGTGCCAGCAGCCCCGGCGCGCATAGGAAAGATACGCAGTATTTT. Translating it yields CASSPGAHRKDTQYF.

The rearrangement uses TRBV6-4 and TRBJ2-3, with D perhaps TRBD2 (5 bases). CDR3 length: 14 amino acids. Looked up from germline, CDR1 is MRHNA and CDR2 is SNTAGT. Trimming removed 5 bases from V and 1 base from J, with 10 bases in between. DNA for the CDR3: TGTGCCAGCAGTCCGCACGGGGGCACAGATACGCAGTATTTT. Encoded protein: CASSPHGGTDTQYF.

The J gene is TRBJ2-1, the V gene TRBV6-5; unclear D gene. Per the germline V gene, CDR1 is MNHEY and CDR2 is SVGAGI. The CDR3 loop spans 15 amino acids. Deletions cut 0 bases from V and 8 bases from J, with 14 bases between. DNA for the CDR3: TGTGCCAGCAGTTACTCGACTGAGCAGTCCTATGAGCAGTTCTTC. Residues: CASSYSTEQSYEQFF.

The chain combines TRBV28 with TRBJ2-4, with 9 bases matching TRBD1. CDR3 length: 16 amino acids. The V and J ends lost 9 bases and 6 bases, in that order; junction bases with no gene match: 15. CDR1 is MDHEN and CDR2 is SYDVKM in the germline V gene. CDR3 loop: CASTPLGTGPSNIQYF. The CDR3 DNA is TGTGCCAGTACCCCCCTCGGGACAGGGCCATCAAACATTCAGTACTTC.

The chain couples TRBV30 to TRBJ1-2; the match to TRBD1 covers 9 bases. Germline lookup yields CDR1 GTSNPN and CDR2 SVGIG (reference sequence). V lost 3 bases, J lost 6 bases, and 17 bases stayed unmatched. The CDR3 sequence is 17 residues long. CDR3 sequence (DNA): TGTGCCTGGAGCGTATATGGGGACAGGGTCATCTCAAATGGCTACACCTTC. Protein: CAWSVYGDRVISNGYTF.

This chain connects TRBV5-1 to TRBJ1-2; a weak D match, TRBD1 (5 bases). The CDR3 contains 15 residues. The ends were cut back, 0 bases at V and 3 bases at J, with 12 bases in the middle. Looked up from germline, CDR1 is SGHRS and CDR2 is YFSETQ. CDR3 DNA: TGCGCCAGCAGCTTGGGACGCCAGACAGACTATGGCTACACCTTC. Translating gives CASSLGRQTDYGYTF.

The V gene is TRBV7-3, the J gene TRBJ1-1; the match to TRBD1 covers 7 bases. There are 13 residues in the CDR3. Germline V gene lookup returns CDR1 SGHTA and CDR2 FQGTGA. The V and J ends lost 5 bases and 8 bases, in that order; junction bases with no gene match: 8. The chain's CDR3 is CASSQYRGLEAFF. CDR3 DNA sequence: TGTGCCAGCAGCCAATACAGGGGACTCGAAGCTTTCTTT.

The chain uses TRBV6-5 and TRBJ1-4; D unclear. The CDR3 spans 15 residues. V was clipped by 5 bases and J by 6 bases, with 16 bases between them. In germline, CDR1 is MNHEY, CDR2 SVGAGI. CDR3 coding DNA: TGTGCCAGCAGTAAGAGACTTACGGAGGATGAAAAACTGTTTTTT. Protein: CASSKRLTEDEKLFF.

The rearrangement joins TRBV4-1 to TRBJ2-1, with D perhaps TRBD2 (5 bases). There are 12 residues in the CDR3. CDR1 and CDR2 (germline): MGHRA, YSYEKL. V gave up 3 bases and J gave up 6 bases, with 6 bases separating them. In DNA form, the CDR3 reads TGCGCCAGCAGCCAGGAGGCCAATGAGCAGTTCTTC. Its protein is CASSQEANEQFF.

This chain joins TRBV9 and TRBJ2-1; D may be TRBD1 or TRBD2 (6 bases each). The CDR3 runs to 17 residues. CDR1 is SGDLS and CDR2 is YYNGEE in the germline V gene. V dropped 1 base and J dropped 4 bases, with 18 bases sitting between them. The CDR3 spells CASSVNPGGWDYNEQFF. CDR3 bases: TGTGCCAGCAGCGTAAATCCCGGGGGCTGGGATTACAATGAGCAGTTCTTC.

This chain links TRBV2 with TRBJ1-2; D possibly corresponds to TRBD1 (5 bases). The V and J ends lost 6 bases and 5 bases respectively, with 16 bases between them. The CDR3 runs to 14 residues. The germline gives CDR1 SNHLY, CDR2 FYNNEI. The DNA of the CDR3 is TGTGCCAGCAGCGGGACGGGTGAAAAGTATGGCTACACCTTC. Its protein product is CASSGTGEKYGYTF.

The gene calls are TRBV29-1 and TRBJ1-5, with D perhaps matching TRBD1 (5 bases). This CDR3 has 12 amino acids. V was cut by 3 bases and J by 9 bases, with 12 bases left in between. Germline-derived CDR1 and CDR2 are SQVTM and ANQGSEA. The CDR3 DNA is TGCAGCGTTGATGAGGGGTTATGGCCCCAGCATTTT. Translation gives CSVDEGLWPQHF.

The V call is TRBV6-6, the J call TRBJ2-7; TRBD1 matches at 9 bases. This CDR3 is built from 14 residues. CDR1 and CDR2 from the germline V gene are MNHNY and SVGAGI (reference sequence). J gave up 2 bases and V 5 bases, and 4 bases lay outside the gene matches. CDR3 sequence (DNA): TGTGCCAGCAGTCTCCGGACAGGGGCCTACGAGCAGTACTTC. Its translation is CASSLRTGAYEQYF.

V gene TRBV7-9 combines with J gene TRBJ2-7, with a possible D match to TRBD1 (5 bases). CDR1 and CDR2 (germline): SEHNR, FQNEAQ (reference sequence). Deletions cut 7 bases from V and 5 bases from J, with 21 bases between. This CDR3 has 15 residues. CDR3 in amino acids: CASTSYLGVSHEQYF. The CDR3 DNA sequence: TGTGCCAGCACCTCGTATTTAGGGGTGTCCCACGAGCAGTACTTC.

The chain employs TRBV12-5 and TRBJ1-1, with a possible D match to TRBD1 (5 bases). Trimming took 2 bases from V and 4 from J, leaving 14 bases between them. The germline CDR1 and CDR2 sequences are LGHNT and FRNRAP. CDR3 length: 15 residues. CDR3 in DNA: TGTGCTAGTGGTTTGCTGGGGCAGGGAAGCACTGAAGCTTTCTTT. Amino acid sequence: CASGLLGQGSTEAFF.

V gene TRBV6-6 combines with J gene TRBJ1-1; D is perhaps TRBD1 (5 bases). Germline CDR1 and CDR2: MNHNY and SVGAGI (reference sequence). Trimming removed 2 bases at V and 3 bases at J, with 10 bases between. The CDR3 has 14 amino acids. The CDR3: CASSYGGVDTEAFF. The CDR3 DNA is TGTGCCAGCAGTTACGGGGGGGTGGACACTGAAGCTTTCTTT.

The CDR3 spells CASSGSNEQFF. Here the CDR3 DNA reads TGTGCCAGCAGTGGGTCCAATGAGCAGTTCTTC. V usage is TRBV25-1 and J usage is TRBJ2-1; D uncertain. The germline CDR1 and CDR2 sequences are MGHDK and SYGVNS. Trimming pared 4 bases from V and 6 bases from J, leaving 4 bases between. The length of the CDR3 is 11 residues. The full variable domain, rest sourced from reference TRBV25-1 and TRBJ2-1, is EADIYQTPRYLVIGTGKKITLECSQTMGHDKMYWYQQDPGMELHLIHYSYGVNSTEKGDLSSESTVSRIRTEHFPLTLESARPSHTSQYLCASSGSNEQFFGPGTRLTVL.